A selection of T cell receptor beta chains follows, all from one sample in a study of radiotherapy plus CTLA-4 blockade in lung cancer. TCRdb's copy holds only in-frame clones and misses some; the assay was immunoSEQ multiplex PCR. Of about 1,500 clones in the sample, 80% to 90% were seen once. Source: tumor tissue, taken from a patient treated with radiotherapy plus ipilimumab. All receptors derive from a human donor with non-small cell lung cancer who had a complete response to radiotherapy plus ipilimumab. Each CDR3 is given with its conserved first and last residue. A D gene is named only where the DNA matches it firmly. For some rows the clone size is stated as once, few or many, or as a class when expanded; others skip it.

j_call v_call clone_size d_call cdr3_nt cdr3_aa
TRBJ2-2 TRBV2 NA NA TGTGCCAAGGGACGGGTGAACACCGGGGAGCTGTTTTTT CAKGRVNTGELFF
TRBJ1-3 TRBV21-1 NA NA TGTGCCAGCAGGAAAGCAATAGCTACAACCGCACGAAACACCATATATTTT CASRKAIATTARNTIYF
TRBJ1-2 TRBV7-9 once TRBD1 TGTGCCAGCAGCTCGACAGGGGTAAACTATGGCTACACCTTC CASSSTGVNYGYTF
TRBJ2-1 TRBV10-3 once TRBD2 TGTGCCACCCTAGCGGGAGCCTCCTACAATGAGCAGTTCTTC CATLAGASYNEQFF
TRBJ2-3 TRBV7-2 NA NA TGTGCCAGCAGTCCACCTCTCGACGGCACAGATACGCAGTATTTT CASSPPLDGTDTQYF
TRBJ2-2 TRBV2 NA NA TGTGCCAGCAGTGTCGGACGGGAGTTTAACACCGGGGAGCTGTTTTTT CASSVGREFNTGELFF
TRBJ1-1 TRBV29-1 NA NA TGCAGCGTTGAAACCGGGGCGGTAACTGAAGCTTTCTTT CSVETGAVTEAFF
TRBJ2-1 TRBV29-1 once TRBD2 TGCAGCGTGGGACTACCGGAAGATGGGCAGTTCTTC CSVGLPEDGQFF
TRBJ2-7 TRBV7-9 NA NA TGTGCCAGCAGCTCACAGGGCTACGAGCAGTACTTC CASSSQGYEQYF
TRBJ2-5 TRBV30 NA TRBD1 TGTGCCTGGAGTCAATCCGGGACAGGGGGCCGAGAGACCCAGTACTTC CAWSQSGTGGRETQYF
TRBJ2-1 TRBV5-1 NA TRBD2 TGCGCCAGCAGCCCGAGCGGGAGGGCCATCCCCAACAATGAGCAGTTCTTC CASSPSGRAIPNNEQFF
TRBJ2-3 TRBV20-1 NA NA TGCAGTGCCTTCAAGGATACGCAGTATTTT CSAFKDTQYF
TRBJ1-4 TRBV2 NA TRBD1 TGTGCCAGCAGTGGTACGGGACAGGGTGAAAAACTGTTTTTT CASSGTGQGEKLFF
TRBJ1-5 TRBV27 once TRBD1 TGTGCCAGCAGTCTGACAGGGAGGAACGGCCAGCCCCAGCATTTT CASSLTGRNGQPQHF
TRBJ2-2 TRBV6-5 NA NA TGTGCCAGCAGTTACGGGGCCGGGGAGCTGTTTTTT CASSYGAGELFF
TRBJ1-2 TRBV27 NA NA TGTGCCAGCAGTTTGAAGGGAAACTATGGCTACACCTTC CASSLKGNYGYTF
TRBJ1-1 TRBV10-1 NA NA TGCGCCAGCAGTGAGTCTACAGGGAACACTGAAGCTTTCTTT CASSESTGNTEAFF
TRBJ1-5 TRBV19 once NA TGTGCCAGTAGGCCGGGGGCGAAAGTAATTGGTCAGCCCCAGCATTTT CASRPGAKVIGQPQHF
TRBJ2-2 TRBV14 NA TRBD1 TGTGCCAGCAGCCAGGCAAGGACAGGGCGGAACACCGGGGAGCTGTTTTTT CASSQARTGRNTGELFF
TRBJ2-1 TRBV27 NA NA TGTGCCAGCAGTCCCTGGGACCGGTACAATGAGCAGTTCTTC CASSPWDRYNEQFF
TRBJ2-5 TRBV18 NA TRBD1 TGTGCCAGCTCACGAGTTAGACAGGGGCTAGAGACCCAGTACTTC CASSRVRQGLETQYF
TRBJ1-1 TRBV15 NA NA TGTGCCACCAGCAGAGGAGGCAGGGGGAACACTGAAGCTTTCTTT CATSRGGRGNTEAFF
TRBJ1-2 TRBV9 large NA TGTGCCAGCAGCGATCAGGGCTATGGCTACACCTTC CASSDQGYGYTF
TRBJ1-6 TRBV6-1 NA NA TGTGCCAGCAACCTGGCCGGCTTGAATTCACCCCTCCACTTT CASNLAGLNSPLHF
TRBJ2-5 TRBV5-1 NA NA TGCGCCAGCAGCAGGGGGACCAACCAAGAGACCCAGTACTTC CASSRGTNQETQYF
TRBJ2-7 TRBV27 few TRBD1 TGTGCCAGCAGGGGGTTGAGACAGGGGGCTTACGAGCAGTACTTC CASRGLRQGAYEQYF
TRBJ1-2 TRBV27 NA TRBD1 TGTGCCAGCAGTTTCAGGGGGGGCTCTGGCTACACCTTC CASSFRGGSGYTF
TRBJ2-2 TRBV6-5 few NA TGTGCCAGCAGTTCTGGGGACCCGTCGAACACCGGGGAGCTGTTTTTT CASSSGDPSNTGELFF
TRBJ1-5 TRBV10-1 NA NA TGCGCCAGCCGTTCGAAGGATCCAGGCAATCAGCCCCAGCATTTT CASRSKDPGNQPQHF
TRBJ2-5 TRBV15 NA NA TGTGCCACCAGCAAGACGTACCAAGAGACCCAGTACTTC CATSKTYQETQYF
TRBJ1-5 TRBV7-6 NA NA TGTGCCAGCAGACTAGAGGTGGATCAGCCCCAGCATTTT CASRLEVDQPQHF
TRBJ2-6 TRBV10-1 NA NA TGCGCCAGCAGTGATAGGGACTCTGGGGCCAACGTCCTGACTTTC CASSDRDSGANVLTF
TRBJ2-5 TRBV25-1 NA NA TGTGCCAGCAGTGAATTTAAGTCTCTTCAAGAGACCCAGTACTTC CASSEFKSLQETQYF
TRBJ1-6 TRBV30 NA NA TGTGCCTGGAGTGGGCGAATAGGGTCGAATTCACCCCTCCACTTT CAWSGRIGSNSPLHF
TRBJ2-3 TRBV4-3 NA NA TGCGCCAGCAGCCAAGATATCCCAGATACGCAGTATTTT CASSQDIPDTQYF
TRBJ1-5 TRBV6-1 NA TRBD1 TGTGCCAGCAGTGAAGCGGGACAGGGGCATAATCAGCCCCAGCATTTT CASSEAGQGHNQPQHF
TRBJ1-5 TRBV30 NA TRBD1 TGTGCCTGGAGTGTAGGGACAGGGGGTTTCAATCAGCCCCAGCATTTT CAWSVGTGGFNQPQHF
TRBJ2-6 TRBV2 NA TRBD1 TGTGCCAAAGGACAGGACTCTGGGGCCAACGTCCTGACTTTC CAKGQDSGANVLTF
TRBJ1-3 TRBV4-3 NA NA TGCGCCAGCAGCCAAGATGCACAGACAGCAAGGATATATTTT CASSQDAQTARIYF
TRBJ1-1 TRBV19 NA NA TGTGCCAGTAGTGCCCGGGACCTCCTTAGGACTGAAGCTTTCTTT CASSARDLLRTEAFF
TRBJ2-1 TRBV10-3 NA NA TGTGCCATCAGTGAGTCCCTTAGCATTGAGCAGTTCTTC CAISESLSIEQFF
TRBJ1-1 TRBV14 NA TRBD1 TGTGCCAGCAGCCTCAAACAGGGGGCCGGTGAAGCTTTCTTT CASSLKQGAGEAFF
TRBJ2-3 TRBV7-9 NA TRBD2 TGTGCCAGCAGCCCGATTCTAGCGGAGAAGAGCACAGATACGCAGTATTTT CASSPILAEKSTDTQYF
TRBJ2-1 TRBV11-2 NA NA TGTGCCAGCAGCTCGACTAGAGAGCAGTTCTTC CASSSTREQFF
TRBJ2-1 TRBV28 once NA TGTGCCAGCAGTTTAGCGGGACGACTGGGGACGGACAATGAGCAGTTCTTC CASSLAGRLGTDNEQFF
TRBJ2-1 TRBV11-3 few NA TGTGCCAGCAGCCACCTAGTGTTACTAGGGCAGTTCTTC CASSHLVLLGQFF
TRBJ1-1 TRBV11-3 NA TRBD1 TGTGCCAGCAGCTTAAATCGACAGGGTCGCACTGAAGCTTTCTTT CASSLNRQGRTEAFF
TRBJ1-4 TRBV5-1 NA NA TGCGCCAGCAGCTTGGAAGGGGAAGGAGAAAAACTGTTTTTT CASSLEGEGEKLFF
TRBJ1-5 TRBV19 NA NA TGTGCCAGTAGCCTATGGGTGGCGGAAGGCAATCAGCCCCAGCATTTT CASSLWVAEGNQPQHF
TRBJ2-1 TRBV9 NA TRBD2 TGTGCCAGCAGCGCCTCGGGTGGGCCAGCGGGAGAGCAGTTCTTC CASSASGGPAGEQFF